The 9 T cell receptor beta chains reported below all come from one sample, sequenced in a study of blood T cell repertoires in COVID-19. Assay used: immunoSEQ multiplex PCR; TCRdb lists only in-frame clones, some missing. The sample shows about 280,000 clones, about 90% of them seen only once. Specimen: PBMCs or T cells enriched from blood (not recorded which). These receptor sequences come from a woman aged 60-75 years who had recovered from COVID-19.

The chain recombines TRBV5-1 with TRBJ2-1; D is perhaps TRBD2 (6 bases). The germline V gene encodes CDR1 SGHRS and CDR2 YFSETQ. This CDR3 has 15 residues. Trimming took off 4 bases at V and 4 bases at J, with 15 bases between the two ends. The CDR3 coding sequence is TGCGCCAGCAGCCGCGGGGCTAGCGCATACAATGAGCAGTTCTTC. Residues: CASSRGASAYNEQFF.

The gene calls are TRBV9 and TRBJ2-1, with TRBD2 identical over 10 bases. The CDR3 is 15 residues long. Germline V CDR1 and CDR2: SGDLS, YYNGEE. With V trimmed by 3 bases and J by 7 bases, 7 bases remained unmatched. For the CDR3, the DNA is TGTGCCAGCAGCGCCTGGGAGCGGGGGGGGAATGAGCAGTTCTTC. It translates to CASSAWERGGNEQFF.

V and J are TRBV24-1 and TRBJ2-3, with TRBD1 matching over 9 bases. V lost 8 bases to trimming and J lost 1 base; unmatched junction nucleotides: 12. Germline lookup yields CDR1 KGHDR and CDR2 SFDVKD. The CDR3 totals 17 residues. The CDR3 sequence is CATNRYTRDRGTDTQYF. CDR3 DNA: TGTGCCACCAACCGATATACCCGGGACAGGGGCACAGATACGCAGTATTTT.

The rearrangement joins TRBV27 to TRBJ2-1; D gene ambiguous. The CDR3 covers 16 residues. The ends were cut back, 1 base at V and 7 bases at J, with 17 bases in the middle. CDR1 and CDR2 (germline): MNHEY, SMNVEV (reference sequence). The CDR3 sequence: CASSLYIVENRNEQFF. Written as DNA, the CDR3 is TGTGCCAGCAGTTTATATATAGTTGAGAATCGAAATGAGCAGTTCTTC.

J is TRBJ1-2 and V is TRBV28, with TRBD1 matching over 7 bases. Germline values: CDR1 MDHEN, CDR2 SYDVKM. The CDR3 has 16 residues. The J segment lost 8 bases and the V segment lost 4 bases, leaving 16 bases of the junction unmatched. CDR3 sequence reads: CASSSPGQPKGRGYTF. CDR3 DNA: TGTGCCAGCAGTTCCCCGGGACAGCCCAAAGGCAGGGGCTACACCTTC.

Comments on this clone: The CDR3 does not end in the conserved phenylalanine or tryptophan, so this is likely a read error. Because the CDR3's place on the DNA is in doubt, the DNA is left out and the CDR3 is given as listed by TCRdb. This chain joins TRBV2 and TRBJ1-2. CDR1 is SNHLY and CDR2 is FYNNEI in the germline V gene. The CDR3 has 13 amino acids, counting both end residues. The CDR3 sequence: CASSEGFFGVYIL.

The chain carries TRBV2 and TRBJ1-1; unclear D gene. This CDR3 has 13 residues. Germline V gene lookup returns CDR1 SNHLY and CDR2 FYNNEI. Trimming took off 6 bases at V and 1 base at J, with 9 bases between the two ends. Here the CDR3 DNA reads TGTGCCAGCAGGGCCACATGGAACACTGAAGCTTTCTTT. Amino acids: CASRATWNTEAFF.

The chain is built from TRBV9 and TRBJ2-7; 8 nucleotides line up with TRBD1. The V gene end was trimmed by 4 bases and the J gene end by 2 bases; junction bases not matched to a gene: 8. The CDR3 contains 15 residues. The germline V gene encodes CDR1 SGDLS and CDR2 YYNGEE. The CDR3 DNA reads TGTGCCAGCAGCCCGGCCGGGACAGGCCCCTACGAGCAGTACTTC. Encoded protein: CASSPAGTGPYEQYF.

The J gene is TRBJ1-5, the V gene TRBV5-3; D not resolved. TRBV5-3 is marked as an open reading frame, function uncertain. With 3 bases removed from V and 9 bases from J, the gap between germline ends came to 10 bases. The CDR3 is 12 residues long. The CDR3 loop reads CARSWKTRPQHF. CDR3 DNA: TGTGCCAGAAGCTGGAAGACTCGGCCCCAGCATTTT.